This T cell receptor beta chain was recorded in a study of regulatory and conventional T cells in RAG deficiency. Germline V gene sequence: CDR1 SGHRS, CDR2 YFSETQ. The CDR3 spans 15 residues. The V and J ends lost 1 base and 5 bases respectively, with 13 bases between them. There are a few counts of this clone. Repertoires were generated with immunoSEQ multiplex PCR, while TCRdb's copy carries only in-frame clones and drops some. The table includes thousands of clones, approximately 80% detected once. These sequences were also reported in another study, on regulatory T cells. That report adds: The PCR used 52 TRBV and 13 TRBJ primers.

This TCR was recovered from a human donor in good health. Sequenced material: CD8+ T cells sorted from blood. The gene calls are TRBV5-1 and TRBJ2-1; possibly TRBD2 for D (6 bases). This CDR3 is CASSLWLAIDNEQFF. The CDR3 bases are TGCGCCAGCAGCTTGTGGCTAGCGATCGACAATGAGCAGTTCTTC.